Detailed here is one T cell receptor beta chain. The antigen is not known. The germline V gene has CDR1 SGDLS and CDR2 YYNGEE. The J segment lost 5 bases and the V segment lost 0 bases, leaving 5 bases of the junction unmatched. The CDR3 is 15 residues long. This sample was included in a study of radiation and T cells in renal cell carcinoma. The method was immunoSEQ multiplex PCR; TCRdb's version includes in-frame clones alone and lacks a portion of them. The repertoire holds tens of thousands of clones, with around 85% as singletons. Findings and limits, study-wide: Top tumor clonotypes rose in blood 2 weeks post-radiation, then contracted. Baseline intratumoral clonotype presence is unknown without pretreatment biopsies.

This sample's time point: blood 2 weeks post-SBRT. Stated treatment: 15 Gy SBRT to primary tumor, nephrectomy 4 weeks later. Radiation-treated patients gave blood at baseline, week 2 and week 4. This renal cell carcinoma was of the clear cell type. The specimen comprised blood, sampled from a patient whose treatment included radiotherapy and nephrectomy. The genes are TRBV9 and TRBJ2-3; 8 positions match TRBD1. This receptor was taken from a woman aged 50 to 60 with renal cell carcinoma. The CDR3 loop is CASSVDAGGEDTQYF. The CDR3 DNA sequence: TGTGCCAGCAGCGTAGACGCAGGGGGCGAAGATACGCAGTATTTT.